This passage covers 4 T cell receptor beta chains from one sample sequenced in a study of T cell responses to AZD1222 COVID-19 vaccine. TCRdb's copy holds only in-frame clones and misses some; the assay was immunoSEQ multiplex PCR. The table has over 95,000 clones, around nine tenths seen once. Sample: peripheral blood, taken on day 0 of AZD1222 vaccination. These receptors were collected from an adult in good health.

The gene calls are TRBV5-1 and TRBJ1-3, with a possible D match to TRBD1 (5 bases). The V and J ends lost 4 bases and 1 base respectively, with 12 bases between them. This CDR3 contains 15 residues. Looked up from germline, CDR1 is SGHRS and CDR2 is YFSETQ. DNA of the CDR3: TGCGCCAGCAGCCAGAGCCAGGGATCTGGAAACACCATATATTTT. Amino acid sequence: CASSQSQGSGNTIYF.

The chain is built from TRBV7-2 and TRBJ1-5; D remains unclear. The CDR3 loop spans 15 amino acids. The V end was cut by 5 bases, the J end by 5 bases, with 16 bases between. CDR1 and CDR2 (germline): SGHTA, FQGNSA. CDR3 DNA: TGTGCCAGCAGCACCCTCTTGGGCAAAGATCAGCCCCAGCATTTT. Translating gives CASSTLLGKDQPQHF.

V and J are TRBV5-1 and TRBJ1-1; weak D call: TRBD1 (5 bases). CDR1 and CDR2 from the germline V gene are SGHRS and YFSETQ. Trimming shortened V by 6 bases and J by 3 bases, and 12 bases separated the two germline ends. CDR3 length: 13 residues. The CDR3 reads CASTVGGDTEAFF. CDR3 bases: TGCGCCAGCACCGTAGGAGGGGACACTGAAGCTTTCTTT.

The gene calls are TRBV9 and TRBJ1-3; D unresolved. CDR1 and CDR2 from the germline V gene are SGDLS and YYNGEE. V lost 3 bases and J 4 bases, leaving 14 bases between the germline ends. The CDR3 consists of 15 residues. As DNA, the CDR3 is TGTGCCAGCAGCGACCAGAGTGCGGGCGGAAACACCATATATTTT. Translating it yields CASSDQSAGGNTIYF.